What follows is one T cell receptor beta chain and its context. Its specificity is unknown. TCRdb reprocessed the 5' RACE reads with MiXCR, giving one entry per CDR3 protein. The table has 470,000 or so distinct CDR3 sequences, about 20% seen once. This sample is part of a study of T-cell memory formation after mild COVID-19. Overall study findings and caveats: Pre-infection memory already had some responding clones, implying cross-reactive memory joined. Clones which contracted sat mainly in CM and EM if CD4+, and in EMRA if CD8+. Contracting clones from day 15 to 85 had balanced CD4/CD8; later expanders favoured CD4+.

The CDR3 has 14 residues. The germline V and J ends were trimmed by 5 bases and 3 bases, with 14 bases remaining between them. Germline V lookup: CDR1 SGHVS, CDR2 FNYEAQ. The specimen sequenced was PBMCs or a T cell subset sorted from them (not recorded which). The receptor comes from an adult woman who had mild COVID-19 (a few samples of this study predate the infection). Cell type and time point are not known. The chain is built from TRBV7-6 and TRBJ2-7; the D gene is possibly TRBD2 (6 bases). As DNA, the CDR3 is TGTGCCAGCAGCCCCTCGGGACTGATCTACGAGCAGTACTTC. Translation gives CASSPSGLIYEQYF.